A single sample gave rise to the 9 T cell receptor beta chains below, sequenced in a study of early T cells in non-severe SARS-CoV-2 infection (dated by TCRdb to about 2021). Libraries came from 5' RACE. Sequencer: NextSeq 500. TCRdb reran the public reads through fastp at Q25 and MiXCR, keeping productive beta chains. Under each unique CDR3 protein, matching rows form one entry showing the most common genes and DNA. Recorded for this sample are about 25,000 distinct CDR3 sequences; 4.8% of them occurred a single time. Jointly, the top ten make up less than 8.5% of the sample. The specimen sequenced was whole blood. These receptor sequences come from an adult who was a healthcare worker with PCR-confirmed SARS-CoV-2 infection or an uninfected control (not recorded which).

The chain recombines TRBV6-6 with TRBJ1-5, with 9 bases lining up with TRBD1. The CDR3 covers 16 residues. Germline assignment: CDR1 MNHNY and CDR2 SVGAGI (reference sequence). V was pared by 4 bases and J by 0 bases, with 4 bases of the junction left unmatched. The CDR3 loop reads CASSWGQGSSNQPQHF. DNA for the CDR3: TGTGCCAGCAGTTGGGGACAGGGAAGTAGCAATCAGCCCCAGCATTTT.

This clonotype was detected only a few times. The rearrangement uses TRBV6-1 and TRBJ2-3; 10 bases agree with TRBD2. CDR1 is MNHNS and CDR2 is SASEGT in the germline V gene. The CDR3 covers 17 residues. With 4 bases clipped from V and 0 bases from J, the junction kept 7 bases outside the gene matches. CDR3 region: CASSVSGGTASTDTQYF. The DNA for the CDR3 is TGTGCCAGCAGTGTTAGCGGGGGGACCGCTAGCACAGATACGCAGTATTTT.

This clonotype was counted ten times or more. CDR3 DNA: TGTGCCAGCAGCGTGGAGCGGGGGGGCCCCCACGAGCAGTACTTC. Its protein product is CASSVERGGPHEQYF. The V and J genes are TRBV7-9 and TRBJ2-7, with 10 bases matching TRBD2. The CDR3 loop spans 15 amino acids. CDR1 and CDR2 from the germline V gene are SEHNR and FQNEAQ (reference sequence). V was clipped by 5 bases and J by 5 bases; unmatched bases: 9.

V gene TRBV30 combines with J gene TRBJ1-3; possibly TRBD1 for D (5 bases). Trimming took off 0 bases at V and 3 bases at J, with 9 bases between the two ends. The germline V gene encodes CDR1 GTSNPN and CDR2 SVGIG (reference sequence). The CDR3 sequence is 14 residues long. CDR3 in amino acids: CAWSVTRVGNTIYF. The CDR3 DNA is TGTGCCTGGAGTGTAACCAGGGTTGGAAACACCATATATTTT.

This clonotype has only a few counts. V and J are TRBV20-1 and TRBJ2-7; TRBD1 might be the D (5 bases). The germline V and J ends were trimmed by 0 bases and 3 bases, with 12 bases remaining between them. Germline V gene data show CDR1 as DFQATT and CDR2 as SNEGSKA (reference sequence). The CDR3 extends over 14 amino acids. Here the CDR3 DNA reads TGCAGTGCTAGAGATCAGGGCAGCTTCTACGAGCAGTACTTC. It encodes CSARDQGSFYEQYF.

The table lists this clonotype with a few counts. The rearrangement joins TRBV9 to TRBJ1-4; D gene uncertain. In germline, CDR1 is SGDLS, CDR2 YYNGEE. The CDR3 totals 15 residues. Trimming took 0 bases from V and 4 from J, leaving 10 bases between them. CDR3 region: CASSVGGRSNEKLFF. The CDR3, as DNA: TGTGCCAGCAGCGTAGGGGGAAGGAGTAATGAAAAACTGTTTTTT.

The chain combines TRBV5-1 with TRBJ2-1; a possible D gene is TRBD2 (6 bases). V gave up 1 base and J gave up 0 bases, with 11 bases separating them. The CDR3 has 16 amino acids. Germline lookup yields CDR1 SGHRS and CDR2 YFSETQ. The DNA for the CDR3 is TGCGCCAGCAGCTTGTGGGCGGGGAGCTCCTACAATGAGCAGTTCTTC. Translation gives CASSLWAGSSYNEQFF.

The table lists this clonotype with a few counts. This chain joins TRBV18 and TRBJ2-1; TRBD2 aligns across 10 bases. CDR1 is KGHSH and CDR2 is LQKENI in the germline V gene. Losses at the gene ends were 3 bases for V and 2 bases for J; bases not matched to a gene: 4. The CDR3 covers 16 residues. The CDR3, as DNA: TGTGCCAGCTCACCCAATAGCGGGGGGCCCTACAATGAGCAGTTCTTC. Its protein product is CASSPNSGGPYNEQFF.

The chain carries TRBV12-3 or TRBV12-4 and TRBJ1-2; D gene unclear. The V end was cut by 3 bases, the J end by 11 bases, with 13 bases between. This CDR3 has 12 amino acids. Here the CDR3 DNA reads TGTGCCAGCAGTTTTCACCCCAACTCATACACCTTC. This sequence encodes CASSFHPNSYTF.